These 29 T cell receptor beta chains were sequenced from one sample in a study of type 1 regulatory T cells. TCRdb redid the calling of the reads with MiXCR, one entry per CDR3 protein. The sample records 88,000 or so distinct CDR3 sequences, roughly a third being singletons. The specimen was CD4+ T cells, either the whole sample or a sorted fraction (not recorded which). These receptors were taken from a human donor in good health.

The rearrangement links TRBV20-1 to TRBJ2-1, with a tentative D call TRBD1 (6 bases). This CDR3 is 12 amino acids long. The germline V gene has CDR1 DFQATT and CDR2 SNEGSKA (reference sequence). Trimming left V 5 bases short and J 6 bases short, with 11 bases between. DNA for the CDR3: TGCAGTGCTCCCAGGGGTTCCAATGAGCAGTTCTTC. Residues: CSAPRGSNEQFF.

In its sample, this clonotype was seen a few times. This chain uses TRBV7-9 with TRBJ1-5; the match to TRBD1 covers 7 bases. V lost 6 bases, J lost 4 bases, and 6 bases stayed unmatched. This CDR3 has 14 residues. Looked up from germline, CDR1 is SEHNR and CDR2 is FQNEAQ (reference sequence). DNA for the CDR3: TGTGCCAGCAGTCGGGACAGCCAGAATCAGCCCCAGCATTTT. Its translation: CASSRDSQNQPQHF.

This clonotype was detected a few times. The genes are TRBV10-2 and TRBJ1-1; no clear D gene. The germline V and J ends were trimmed by 0 bases and 11 bases, with 22 bases remaining between them. The CDR3 is 16 residues long. The germline V gene has CDR1 WSHSY and CDR2 SAAADI. The CDR3 coding sequence is TGCGCCAGCAGTGAGTCAACGTATCGAAGGTCGACCTACGCTTTCTTT. Its protein product is CASSESTYRRSTYAFF.

The chain couples TRBV20-1 to TRBJ2-4, with unresolved D. Trimming removed 0 bases from V and 2 bases from J, with 11 bases in between. The CDR3 length is 15 residues. Germline CDR1 DFQATT, CDR2 SNEGSKA (reference sequence). The CDR3 DNA follows: TGCAGTGCTAGAGATCCGTCACGGCCCAAAAACATTCAGTACTTC. It encodes CSARDPSRPKNIQYF.

The rearrangement uses TRBV20-1 and TRBJ2-5; D is tentatively TRBD1 or TRBD2 (5 bases each). Germline-derived CDR1 and CDR2 are DFQATT and SNEGSKA (reference sequence). The CDR3 runs to 14 residues. Trimming pared 2 bases from V and 2 bases from J, leaving 12 bases between. The CDR3: CSARNPGPQETQYF. The CDR3, as DNA: TGCAGTGCTAGAAATCCGGGACCGCAAGAGACCCAGTACTTC.

This clonotype was picked up a small number of times. The chain uses TRBV29-1 and TRBJ2-5; possibly TRBD1 or TRBD2 for D (5 bases each). Germline assignment: CDR1 SQVTM and CDR2 ANQGSEA. This CDR3 has 12 residues. Trimming shortened V by 7 bases and J by 5 bases, and 14 bases separated the two germline ends. CDR3 DNA: TGCAGCGGTAGAGGGGCTTGGGAGACCCAGTACTTC. Protein sequence: CSGRGAWETQYF.

This clonotype was counted only a few times. The chain employs TRBV24-1 and TRBJ2-7, with D perhaps TRBD1 (7 bases). CDR1 and CDR2 (germline): KGHDR, SFDVKD. This CDR3 has 14 residues. The V and J ends lost 9 bases and 2 bases respectively, with 16 bases between them. CDR3 sequence reads: CATSTRDRAYEQYF. Written as DNA, the CDR3 is TGTGCCACCTCGACGCGGGACAGAGCCTACGAGCAGTACTTC.

The rearrangement links TRBV20-1 to TRBJ2-5; TRBD2 agrees at 7 bases. V gave up 6 bases and J gave up 4 bases; unmatched junction bases: 5. The CDR3 covers 12 residues. The germline V gene has CDR1 DFQATT and CDR2 SNEGSKA (reference sequence). CDR3 sequence: CSARLAGETQYF. CDR3 nucleotides: TGCAGTGCCCGATTAGCGGGAGAGACCCAGTACTTC.

This clonotype turned up a few times. The V call is TRBV7-8, the J call TRBJ2-5, with D possibly TRBD2 on 6 matching bases. Between the trimmed V and J ends, which lost 4 bases and 2 bases, there was a span of 23 bases. CDR3 size: 18 residues. The V gene's germline CDR1 is SGHVS and CDR2 FQNEAQ. The CDR3 protein is CASSWAVLASEFQETQYF. CDR3 sequence (DNA): TGTGCCAGCAGCTGGGCGGTACTCGCTAGCGAATTTCAAGAGACCCAGTACTTC.

In its sample, this clonotype was seen once. The J gene is TRBJ2-5, the V gene TRBV5-1, with D possibly called TRBD1 or TRBD2 (5 bases each). Germline CDR1 is SGHRS and CDR2 is YFSETQ. The length of the CDR3 is 14 residues. The ends were cut back, 1 base at V and 3 bases at J, with 10 bases in the middle. CDR3 coding DNA: TGCGCCAGCAGCTTGAAGCAGGGAGAAGAGACCCAGTACTTC. Protein: CASSLKQGEETQYF. Looking up the rest from reference TRBV5-1 and TRBJ2-5 gives the full variable domain: KAGVTQTPRYLIKTRGQQVTLSCSPISGHRSVSWYQQTPGQGLQFLFEYFSETQRNKGNFPGRFSGRQFSNSRSEMNVSTLELGDSALYLCASSLKQGEETQYFGPGTRLLVL.

This clonotype has only a few counts. This chain connects TRBV20-1 to TRBJ2-7, with 8 bases fitting TRBD2. Germline V lookup: CDR1 DFQATT, CDR2 SNEGSKA (reference sequence). The CDR3 runs to 14 residues. With 1 base clipped from V and 0 bases from J, the junction kept 2 bases outside the gene matches. The CDR3 region is CSARASGSSYEQYF. CDR3 nucleotides: TGCAGTGCTAGAGCCAGCGGGAGCTCCTACGAGCAGTACTTC.

This clonotype has just a few counts. The rearrangement uses TRBV29-1 and TRBJ2-1, with D perhaps TRBD2 (7 bases). This CDR3 region has 13 residues. The V gene lost 6 bases and the J gene lost 7 bases, with 16 bases spanning the gap. Germline CDR1 reads SQVTM; CDR2 reads ANQGSEA. The CDR3 sequence: CSVEVRGLNEQFF. CDR3 bases: TGCAGCGTAGAGGTGCGGGGGCTAAATGAGCAGTTCTTC.

The gene calls are TRBV7-9 and TRBJ1-5; 7 nucleotides line up with TRBD1. Germline V gene lookup returns CDR1 SEHNR and CDR2 FQNEAQ (reference sequence). This CDR3 region has 15 residues. Losses at the gene ends were 6 bases for V and 3 bases for J; bases not matched to a gene: 8. DNA of the CDR3: TGTGCCAGCAGGGTCGTGGACAGGCCCAATCAGCCCCAGCATTTT. Protein: CASRVVDRPNQPQHF.

The CDR3 DNA reads as TGTGCCAGCAGCGCTCTTAGCGGGAGGGCCACAGATACGCAGTATTTT. This codes for CASSALSGRATDTQYF. The gene calls are TRBV7-3 and TRBJ2-3; 11 bases are a match to TRBD2. The V gene end was trimmed by 5 bases and the J gene end by 2 bases; junction bases not matched to a gene: 6. Germline V gene sequence: CDR1 SGHTA, CDR2 FQGTGA. The CDR3 sequence is 16 residues long.

This clonotype was detected only a few times. This CDR3 is CSASRGEVTGELFF. DNA for the CDR3: TGCAGTGCTAGCAGGGGGGAGGTGACCGGGGAGCTGTTTTTT. The gene calls are TRBV20-1 and TRBJ2-2, with D possibly TRBD1 on 7 matching bases. This CDR3 is built from 14 residues. Germline V lookup: CDR1 DFQATT, CDR2 SNEGSKA (reference sequence). V lost 3 bases and J 5 bases, leaving 13 bases between the germline ends.

The chain combines TRBV14 with TRBJ2-7, with 7 bases identical to TRBD1. V lost 4 bases, J lost 4 bases, and 7 bases stayed unmatched. CDR3 length: 14 amino acids. Germline CDR1 and CDR2: SGHDN and FVKESK. In nucleotides, the CDR3 is TGTGCCAGCAGCCCAAGGACAGGTCTGTACGAGCAGTACTTC. Amino acid sequence: CASSPRTGLYEQYF.

The chain links TRBV20-1 to TRBJ2-5; 9 nucleotides align to TRBD1. V dropped 0 bases and J dropped 11; count of bases not matched to a gene: 7. CDR1 is DFQATT and CDR2 is SNEGSKA in the germline V gene (reference sequence). The CDR3 has 13 amino acids. Here the CDR3 reads CSARESTGGYQYF. CDR3 bases: TGCAGTGCTAGAGAATCGACAGGGGGATATCAGTACTTC.

A single count supports this clonotype. The chain joins TRBV21-1 to TRBJ2-1; the DNA was not compared with TRBD1, the D call given in the table. TRBV21-1 is deemed a pseudogene. CDR3 length equals 13 residues. CDR3 DNA: TGTGCCAGCCCGTGGGGGTCGAACAATGAGCAGTTCTTC. As protein: CASPWGSNNEQFF.

The gene calls are TRBV5-1 and TRBJ2-1, with a weak D call TRBD2 (5 bases). The CDR3 extends over 13 amino acids. V dropped 0 bases and J dropped 7 bases, with 8 bases sitting between them. In germline, CDR1 is SGHRS, CDR2 YFSETQ. The CDR3 is CASSLATTNEQFF. Here the CDR3 DNA reads TGCGCCAGCAGCTTGGCGACTACAAATGAGCAGTTCTTC.

The V call is TRBV12-3 or TRBV12-4, the J call TRBJ2-3; D not certain. CDR3 length: 13 residues. V was cut by 10 bases and J by 0 bases, with 11 bases left in between. The CDR3: CAILSLSTDTQYF. The CDR3 region has the DNA TGTGCCATTCTCTCGCTGAGCACAGATACGCAGTATTTT.

The chain combines TRBV10-1 with TRBJ2-3; 9 bases agree with TRBD2. The J segment lost 3 bases and the V segment lost 7 bases, leaving 8 bases of the junction unmatched. Germline-derived CDR1 and CDR2 are WNHNN and SYGVQD (reference sequence). CDR3 length: 15 residues. The CDR3 loop is CASNLAGAWTDTQYF. Written as DNA, the CDR3 is TGCGCCAGCAACTTAGCGGGAGCTTGGACAGATACGCAGTATTTT.

The chain couples TRBV20-1 to TRBJ1-4; D gene ambiguous. CDR1 is DFQATT and CDR2 is SNEGSKA in the germline V gene (reference sequence). Between the trimmed V and J ends, which lost 6 bases and 4 bases, there was a span of 6 bases. The CDR3 has 11 residues. Written as DNA, the CDR3 is TGCAGTGCCCCGAATAATGAAAAACTGTTTTTT. It translates to CSAPNNEKLFF.

The table lists this clonotype with a few counts. This chain connects TRBV5-5 to TRBJ1-2, with TRBD1 as a possible D gene (5 bases). The ends were cut back, 1 base at V and 3 bases at J, with 10 bases in the middle. The CDR3 has 14 residues. CDR1 is SGHKS, CDR2 YYEKEE, per germline (reference sequence). CDR3 DNA: TGTGCCAGCAGCTTGAGGGACTCTGACTATGGCTACACCTTC. It translates to CASSLRDSDYGYTF.

This chain uses TRBV27 with TRBJ2-7; 7 bases match TRBD1. CDR3 length equals 16 residues. Trimming at V came to 2 bases and at J to 4 bases, leaving 11 bases not matched to a gene. The germline gives CDR1 MNHEY, CDR2 SMNVEV (reference sequence). CDR3 sequence (DNA): TGTGCCAGCAGTTTACGACAGGGAATCGGGTGGTACGAGCAGTACTTC. This translates into CASSLRQGIGWYEQYF.

The DNA of the CDR3 is TGTGCCAGCGGACGGGACACAGATACGCAGTATTTT. The encoded protein is CASGRDTDTQYF. This rearrangement joins TRBV2 to TRBJ2-3; maybe TRBD2 (5 bases). The CDR3 loop spans 12 amino acids. Per the germline V gene, CDR1 is SNHLY and CDR2 is FYNNEI. Trimming took off 8 bases at V and 2 bases at J, with 8 bases between the two ends.

The chain joins TRBV7-8 to TRBJ2-5, with D uncertain. V dropped 0 bases and J dropped 5 bases, with 16 bases sitting between them. Germline loops: CDR1 SGHVS, CDR2 FQNEAQ. The CDR3 has 16 residues. CDR3 in DNA: TGTGCCAGCAGCTTAGCTGGACGGGCCTCCGAGGAGACCCAGTACTTC. Translation gives CASSLAGRASEETQYF.

The V gene is TRBV5-1, the J gene TRBJ2-2, with no clear D. This CDR3 region has 13 residues. The V end lost 1 base, the J end lost 6 bases, and 7 bases lay between the germline ends. Germline CDR1 is SGHRS and CDR2 is YFSETQ. The CDR3 region has the DNA TGCGCCAGCAGCTTGCAGGAGTCCGGGGAGCTGTTTTTT. This translates into CASSLQESGELFF. The complete variable domain, with remaining parts taken from reference TRBV5-1 and TRBJ2-2, reads KAGVTQTPRYLIKTRGQQVTLSCSPISGHRSVSWYQQTPGQGLQFLFEYFSETQRNKGNFPGRFSGRQFSNSRSEMNVSTLELGDSALYLCASSLQESGELFFGEGSRLTVL.

The rearrangement uses TRBV5-1 and TRBJ1-5; possibly TRBD1 for D (5 bases). V was clipped by 4 bases and J by 4 bases, with 15 bases between them. The germline V gene has CDR1 SGHRS and CDR2 YFSETQ. There are 15 residues in the CDR3. The DNA for the CDR3 is TGCGCCAGCAGCGCGGGGACGGGATTAAATCAGCCCCAGCATTTT. Translated, it gives CASSAGTGLNQPQHF.

This clonotype was picked up a small number of times. The rearrangement uses TRBV28 and TRBJ2-7, with D unclear. The length of the CDR3 is 15 residues. V was shortened by 8 bases and J by 0 bases, with 17 bases between the two germline ends. Germline V gene sequence: CDR1 MDHEN, CDR2 SYDVKM. CDR3 protein: CASLSPGLSSYEQYF. For the CDR3, the DNA is TGTGCCAGCCTTTCGCCGGGTCTTAGCTCCTACGAGCAGTACTTC.